This is a list of T cell receptor beta chains from one sample in a study of shared clonotypes between healthy human individuals. The assay was immunoSEQ multiplex PCR, and TCRdb's table has in-frame clones only and misses some. The table shows a few million clones, with 80% to 95% occurring only once. Input material: naive CD4+ T cells from PBMCs. The receptors were gathered from a man younger than 35 in good health. Some clones in this sample may be carry-over from other donors' samples. Each CDR3 is given with its conserved first and last residue. A D gene is named only where the DNA matches it firmly. Clone size, where shown, is once, few, many, or a class for clones that have expanded.

CDR3 protein,CDR3 DNA,V gene,clone size,J gene,D gene
CASSVPTDNPSEAFF,TGTGCCAGCAGCGTGCCGACAGACAACCCCTCTGAAGCTTTCTTT,TRBV5-4,once,TRBJ1-1,.
CAWRVPGTSGSHEQYF,TGTGCCTGGAGAGTCCCAGGGACTAGCGGGAGCCACGAGCAGTACTTC,TRBV30,.,TRBJ2-7,TRBD2
CASSFIRPGTGSNTEAFF,TGTGCCAGCAGTTTCATTCGTCCCGGGACAGGGAGCAACACTGAAGCTTTCTTT,TRBV27,.,TRBJ1-1,TRBD1
CASRPGAGRQQFF,TGTGCCAGCAGACCCGGGGCGGGGAGACAGCAGTTCTTC,TRBV6-4,.,TRBJ2-1,.
CASSLGQGGTDTQYF,TGCGCCAGCAGCTTGGGGCAGGGGGGCACAGATACGCAGTATTTT,TRBV5-1,.,TRBJ2-3,TRBD1
CASSLATGASYEQYF,TGTGCCAGCAGCTTAGCGACAGGGGCCTCCTACGAGCAGTACTTC,TRBV7-2,.,TRBJ2-7,TRBD1
CASTSTATYGYTF,TGTGCCAGCACCAGTACGGCTACCTATGGCTACACCTTC,TRBV27,.,TRBJ1-2,.
CASGPRTRGPDTQYF,TGCGCCAGCGGTCCCCGGACCCGGGGGCCGGATACGCAGTATTTT,TRBV5-1,.,TRBJ2-3,.
CASSLLGTGDRQPQHF,TGTGCCAGCAGTTTATTAGGGACAGGGGACCGTCAGCCCCAGCATTTT,TRBV28,.,TRBJ1-5,TRBD1
CASARRDRGGEQFF,TGTGCCAGCGCTCGCAGGGACAGGGGAGGGGAGCAGTTCTTC,TRBV7-8,.,TRBJ2-1,TRBD1
CASSPFSGASYNEQFF,TGTGCCAGCAGCCCATTCTCGGGGGCCTCCTACAATGAGCAGTTCTTC,TRBV9,.,TRBJ2-1,.
CASSEPGPQFGNEQYF,TGTGCCAGCAGTGAACCGGGGCCCCAATTCGGCAACGAGCAGTACTTC,TRBV6-1,.,TRBJ2-7,.
CASSPRLSKGYEQYF,TGCGCCAGCAGCCCCAGGCTTAGTAAGGGCTACGAGCAGTACTTC,TRBV5-1,.,TRBJ2-7,.
CASRQGASHYGYTF,TGTGCCAGCCGACAGGGGGCCTCGCACTATGGCTACACCTTC,TRBV6-6,.,TRBJ1-2,TRBD1
CASSDDRVTTEAFF,TGCGCCAGCAGCGACGACAGGGTCACCACTGAAGCTTTCTTT,TRBV5-1,few,TRBJ1-1,TRBD1
CASSLPTGTASYEQYF,TGTGCCAGCAGCTTACCCACCGGGACAGCGAGCTACGAGCAGTACTTC,TRBV7-9,once,TRBJ2-7,TRBD1
CASRPSGSYEQFF,TGTGCCAGCAGACCCAGCGGGAGCTATGAGCAGTTCTTC,TRBV6-6,.,TRBJ2-1,TRBD2
CASSYPGGSGGNEQFF,TGTGCCAGCAGCTATCCCGGAGGTAGCGGGGGAAATGAGCAGTTCTTC,TRBV28,.,TRBJ2-1,TRBD2
CATKEGGLGQPQHF,TGTGCCACCAAAGAGGGGGGGCTCGGGCAGCCCCAGCATTTT,TRBV19,.,TRBJ1-5,.
CASTLSGNSYNEQFF,TGCGCCAGCACCCTTAGCGGAAACTCCTACAATGAGCAGTTCTTC,TRBV5-1,.,TRBJ2-1,.
CASREGSGTGGYEQYF,TGCGCCAGCAGAGAGGGATCCGGGACAGGGGGCTACGAGCAGTACTTC,TRBV5-1,.,TRBJ2-7,TRBD1
CASSVRGIAGGGEQFF,TGTGCCAGCAGCGTAAGGGGGATAGCGGGAGGAGGTGAGCAGTTCTTC,TRBV9,.,TRBJ2-1,TRBD2
CASSLEDRDSQPQHF,TGTGCCAGCAGTTTAGAGGACAGGGACAGTCAGCCCCAGCATTTT,TRBV28,once,TRBJ1-5,TRBD1
CASSFGQGRTDTQYF,TGCGCCAGCAGCTTTGGTCAGGGCCGCACAGATACGCAGTATTTT,TRBV5-1,once,TRBJ2-3,.
CASSIFGTLDNEQFF,TGTGCCAGTAGTATTTTCGGGACACTAGACAATGAGCAGTTCTTC,TRBV19,.,TRBJ2-1,.
CASCETGNYGYTF,TGTGCCAGCTGTGAGACAGGGAACTATGGCTACACCTTC,TRBV28,.,TRBJ1-2,TRBD1
CASSILADSSYNEQFF,TGTGCCAGCAGCATCTTAGCGGATAGCTCCTACAATGAGCAGTTCTTC,TRBV9,.,TRBJ2-1,.
CASSSLPRRNEKLFF,TGTGCCAGCAGTTCCCTCCCCCGCAGGAATGAAAAACTGTTTTTT,TRBV6-5,.,TRBJ1-4,.
CASSEVAEAFF,TGTGCCAGCAGTGAGGTAGCTGAAGCTTTCTTT,TRBV6-1,once,TRBJ1-1,.
CAISDTGQGAYEQYF,TGTGCCATCAGTGACACGGGACAGGGGGCTTACGAGCAGTACTTC,TRBV10-3,.,TRBJ2-7,TRBD1
CATSRGTSGSSNEQFF,TGTGCCACCAGCAGGGGTACTAGCGGGAGTAGCAATGAGCAGTTCTTC,TRBV15,.,TRBJ2-1,TRBD2
CAWKPGLAGPYEQYF,TGTGCCTGGAAACCGGGACTAGCGGGGCCCTACGAGCAGTACTTC,TRBV30,.,TRBJ2-7,TRBD2
CASSSLYRTSGPGELFF,TGCGCCAGCAGCTCACTATACCGGACTAGCGGGCCCGGGGAGCTGTTTTTT,TRBV5-1,.,TRBJ2-2,TRBD2
CASSVQENTEAFF,TGTGCCAGCAGCGTTCAGGAGAACACTGAAGCTTTCTTT,TRBV7-3,.,TRBJ1-1,.
CASSLVDPTDTQYF,TGTGCCAGCAGCTTAGTGGACCCCACAGATACGCAGTATTTT,TRBV11-2,.,TRBJ2-3,.
CAIMSHRDGGETQYF,TGTGCCATCATGTCACACCGGGACGGAGGGGAGACCCAGTACTTC,TRBV10-3,.,TRBJ2-5,.
CASSLAPDTQYF,TGTGCCAGCAGTCTAGCACCAGATACGCAGTATTTT,TRBV7-2,.,TRBJ2-3,.
CASSELAGGLSEQYF,TGTGCCAGCAGTGAATTGGCGGGAGGGTTGAGCGAGCAGTACTTC,TRBV25-1,.,TRBJ2-7,TRBD2
CASSPQAGGPGTQYF,TGTGCCAGCTCACCACAGGCAGGGGGCCCGGGGACCCAGTACTTC,TRBV18,.,TRBJ2-5,TRBD1
CASSSFTEAFF,TGTGCCAGCAGTTCGTTCACTGAAGCTTTCTTT,TRBV28,few,TRBJ1-1,.
CASSPLMVSGSFNTEAFF,TGCGCCAGCAGCCCTTTAATGGTCTCGGGCAGCTTTAACACTGAAGCTTTCTTT,TRBV4-1,.,TRBJ1-1,.
CASNAGGPGSYEQYF,TGTGCCAGCAATGCTGGAGGGCCGGGGTCCTACGAGCAGTACTTC,TRBV5-8,once,TRBJ2-7,.
CASSFQSGRAREAFF,TGTGCCAGCAGTTTTCAATCAGGCAGGGCCAGAGAAGCTTTCTTT,TRBV28,.,TRBJ1-1,.
CASSEGRTTNEKLFF,TGCGCCAGCAGCGAGGGGAGGACGACTAATGAAAAACTGTTTTTT,TRBV4-1,.,TRBJ1-4,.
CASSFPGGLAYGYTF,TGTGCCAGCAGCTTCCCAGGGGGCCTAGCCTATGGCTACACCTTC,TRBV5-4,.,TRBJ1-2,TRBD1
CASSRRGLGGDEAFF,TGTGCCAGCAGCCGAAGGGGCCTCGGGGGGGATGAAGCTTTCTTT,TRBV9,.,TRBJ1-1,.
CASSVLAGGNTGELFF,TGTGCCAGCAGCGTTCTAGCGGGAGGGAACACCGGGGAGCTGTTTTTT,TRBV9,.,TRBJ2-2,TRBD2
CASSLPGRRNEQYF,TGTGCCAGCAGCTTACCGGGAAGGAGAAACGAGCAGTACTTC,TRBV7-2,.,TRBJ2-7,.
CASTTTGMVYGYTF,TGTGCCAGCACGACGACAGGGATGGTCTATGGCTACACCTTC,TRBV28,.,TRBJ1-2,TRBD1
CAGMEWGTRYGYTF,TGTGCCGGAATGGAGTGGGGCACGAGATATGGCTACACCTTC,TRBV5-6,.,TRBJ1-2,.
CASSLGLAVLRGTGELFF,TGCGCCAGCAGCCTGGGACTAGCGGTTCTACGGGGCACCGGGGAGCTGTTTTTT,TRBV4-1,.,TRBJ2-2,TRBD2
CASSLQRQGPPLHF,TGTGCCAGCAGCTTACAGAGACAGGGTCCACCCCTCCACTTT,TRBV7-7,.,TRBJ1-6,TRBD1
CASSSGPGRTEAFF,TGCGCCAGCAGCTCCGGTCCCGGGAGGACTGAAGCTTTCTTT,TRBV5-1,few,TRBJ1-1,.
CASSEFLISYNEQFF,TGTGCCAGCAGTGAATTTTTAATCAGCTACAATGAGCAGTTCTTC,TRBV6-1,.,TRBJ2-1,.